This T cell receptor (beta chain) was observed in a study of tumor T cells in aggressive B-cell lymphoma. Sequencing used immunoSEQ multiplex PCR; TCRdb keeps in-frame clones, though not all of them. The sample contains 650 to 800 clones, about 88% of which appear only once. In regard to this clone: A read error may produce the germline difference seen at one junction end.

This CDR3 contains 16 residues. Germline V gene lookup returns CDR1 SGHDT and CDR2 YYEEEE. This TCR was sampled from an adult with diffuse large B cell lymphoma. This sequence joins TRBV5-6 and TRBJ2-1, with 7 bases aligning to TRBD2. The sample comprised tumor tissue. The CDR3 DNA sequence: TGTGCTAGCAGCTTGATAGCCAGCGGGGACTACAATGAGCAGTTCTTC. Protein: CASSLIASGDYNEQFF.